The clone carrying this TCR beta chain was seen ten or more times. What it binds is unknown. This CDR3 spans 16 amino acids. Trimming cost V 5 bases and J 2 bases, with 13 bases left between them. Germline CDR1 reads MNHNY; CDR2 reads SVGAGI (reference sequence). The library protocol tagged individual cDNA molecules with unique molecular identifiers. Via MiXCR, TCRdb re-called the 5' RACE reads, giving one row per CDR3 protein. The sample yields tens of thousands of distinct CDR3 sequences, 5.5% to 7.5% seen once. The data belong to a study of early T cells in non-severe SARS-CoV-2 infection. Study at large: RNA in bulk from unsorted whole blood was sequenced, and chains were unpaired.

Findings of the study overall: The study's VDJdb matching favored anti-spike CD8 responses and missed private and CD4 specificities.

The source of this sequence is an adult who was a healthcare worker with PCR-confirmed SARS-CoV-2 infection or an uninfected control (not recorded which). V and J are TRBV6-6 and TRBJ2-6; possibly TRBD2 for D (6 bases). The sequenced sample was whole blood. CDR3 region: CASSALGGAGANVLTF. In nucleotides, the CDR3 is TGTGCCAGCAGTGCCCTGGGGGGTGCTGGGGCCAACGTCCTGACTTTC.